This paragraph covers one T cell receptor (beta chain) sequence. Its antigen is undetermined. J was trimmed by 6 bases and V by 5 bases; bases with no gene match: 9. Germline loops: CDR1 WNHNN, CDR2 SYGVQD (reference sequence). This CDR3 spans 16 amino acids. These data belong to a study of cytomegalovirus exposure and HLA in healthy donors. With 60 Vbeta and 13 Jbeta primers, the PCR was carried out. Measured with immunoSEQ multiplex PCR; TCRdb has only the in-frame clones, and not every one. Of more than 140,000 clones listed, roughly 76% are singletons. Study-level points and caveats: Fewer N-insertions (relative to the approximately 670-donor mean) were reportedly seen in an Asian-associated ancestry cluster in a later analysis. No immune exposure information besides CMV serostatus was available. V- and J-gene trimming in TCR beta was tied to a missense DCLRE1C variant by an analysis performed later. Earlier results showed most TCR beta V segments being productive about 87% or about 30% of the time.

The chain uses TRBV10-1 and TRBJ2-2; 10 bases are shared with TRBD1. The receptor was derived from a female donor in good health and CMV-seronegative. The specimen sequenced was PBMCs. The CDR3, as DNA: TGCGCCAGCAGTACGACCGGGACAGGGGTCCCCGGGGAGCTGTTTTTT. Its translation: CASSTTGTGVPGELFF.